A selection of T cell receptor beta chains follows, all from one sample in a study of technical replicates of blood from several donors. Repertoires were generated with immunoSEQ multiplex PCR, while TCRdb's copy carries only in-frame clones and drops some. Among around 90,000 clones, over 90% were seen once, and the ten largest hold approximately 0.41%. The sample was T cells isolated from PBMCs. Receptors were obtained from a human donor in good health. The CDR3 runs from the conserved cysteine through the conserved F or W. The D gene is left open where the match is weak. Not all rows give a size; the values are once, few, many and, for expanded clones, a class.

v_call: TRBV7-7
clone_size: .
d_call: .
j_call: TRBJ2-3
cdr3_aa: CASSRDSTDTQYF
cdr3_nt: TGTGCTAGCAGCCGGGACTCCACAGATACGCAGTATTTT

v_call: TRBV7-3
clone_size: .
d_call: .
j_call: TRBJ2-3
cdr3_aa: CASSLTGSGDTQYF
cdr3_nt: TGTGCCAGCAGCTTAACGGGATCGGGGGATACGCAGTATTTT

v_call: TRBV6-6
clone_size: .
d_call: TRBD1
j_call: TRBJ1-4
cdr3_aa: CASSYSVGQGEKLFF
cdr3_nt: TGTGCCAGCAGTTACTCAGTGGGACAGGGAGAAAAACTGTTTTTT

v_call: TRBV27
clone_size: .
d_call: .
j_call: TRBJ2-1
cdr3_aa: CASSLQVPNEQFF
cdr3_nt: TGTGCCAGCAGTTTGCAGGTCCCCAATGAGCAGTTCTTC

v_call: TRBV6-6
clone_size: once
d_call: .
j_call: TRBJ1-1
cdr3_aa: CASSSMTGNTEAFF
cdr3_nt: TGTGCCAGCAGTTCGATGACAGGGAACACTGAAGCTTTCTTT

v_call: TRBV6-6
clone_size: .
d_call: .
j_call: TRBJ2-2
cdr3_aa: CASSYKRGQPTGELFF
cdr3_nt: TGTGCCAGCAGTTACAAACGGGGACAACCCACCGGGGAGCTGTTTTTT

v_call: TRBV6-5
clone_size: .
d_call: .
j_call: TRBJ1-2
cdr3_aa: CASGQINYGYTF
cdr3_nt: TGTGCCAGCGGGCAGATAAACTATGGCTACACCTTC

v_call: TRBV2
clone_size: .
d_call: .
j_call: TRBJ1-1
cdr3_aa: CAILRGTEAFF
cdr3_nt: TGTGCCATCCTAAGAGGCACTGAAGCTTTCTTT

v_call: TRBV19
clone_size: .
d_call: TRBD2
j_call: TRBJ2-3
cdr3_aa: CASSITTSGRGTDTQYF
cdr3_nt: TGTGCCAGTAGTATAACGACTAGCGGGAGAGGCACAGATACGCAGTATTTT

v_call: TRBV27
clone_size: .
d_call: TRBD1
j_call: TRBJ2-1
cdr3_aa: CASSLSRQGYNEQFF
cdr3_nt: TGTGCCAGCAGTTTATCCCGACAGGGCTACAATGAGCAGTTCTTC

v_call: TRBV10-3
clone_size: once
d_call: TRBD1
j_call: TRBJ2-1
cdr3_aa: CAIRNLGQGLEQFF
cdr3_nt: TGTGCCATCAGGAACTTGGGACAGGGGCTTGAGCAGTTCTTC

v_call: TRBV6-5
clone_size: .
d_call: .
j_call: TRBJ2-5
cdr3_aa: CASSFRGETQYF
cdr3_nt: TGTGCCAGCAGTTTCCGGGGAGAGACCCAGTACTTC

v_call: TRBV2
clone_size: .
d_call: .
j_call: TRBJ1-4
cdr3_aa: CASSEVRSFGEKLFF
cdr3_nt: TGTGCCAGCAGTGAAGTAAGGAGTTTCGGTGAAAAACTGTTTTTT

v_call: TRBV27
clone_size: .
d_call: .
j_call: TRBJ2-7
cdr3_aa: CASSLFSGGEQYF
cdr3_nt: TGTGCCAGCAGTTTATTTAGCGGAGGCGAGCAGTACTTC

v_call: TRBV19
clone_size: .
d_call: TRBD1
j_call: TRBJ1-4
cdr3_aa: CASSISGQGYEKLFF
cdr3_nt: TGTGCCAGTAGTATTTCAGGACAGGGATACGAAAAACTGTTTTTT

v_call: TRBV18
clone_size: .
d_call: TRBD1
j_call: TRBJ2-7
cdr3_aa: CASSPPTGSEQYF
cdr3_nt: TGTGCCAGCTCACCACCGACAGGGTCCGAGCAGTACTTC

v_call: TRBV5-1
clone_size: .
d_call: .
j_call: TRBJ2-5
cdr3_aa: CASSGTTSFETQYF
cdr3_nt: TGCGCCAGCAGCGGCACCACTAGTTTTGAGACCCAGTACTTC

v_call: TRBV27
clone_size: .
d_call: TRBD1
j_call: TRBJ1-5
cdr3_aa: CASYSAGTGGSNQPQHF
cdr3_nt: TGTGCCAGCTATTCCGCCGGGACAGGGGGCTCAAATCAGCCCCAGCATTTT

v_call: TRBV6-5
clone_size: .
d_call: TRBD1
j_call: TRBJ1-5
cdr3_aa: CASSLTGGFGQPQHF
cdr3_nt: TGTGCCAGCAGTTTAACAGGGGGTTTTGGACAGCCCCAGCATTTT

v_call: TRBV15
clone_size: .
d_call: TRBD2
j_call: TRBJ2-3
cdr3_aa: CATSKVLAGASTDTQYF
cdr3_nt: TGTGCCACCAGCAAAGTCTTAGCGGGAGCCAGCACAGATACGCAGTATTTT

v_call: TRBV14
clone_size: .
d_call: .
j_call: TRBJ2-3
cdr3_aa: CASSHPDTQYF
cdr3_nt: TGTGCCAGCAGCCACCCGGATACGCAGTATTTT

v_call: TRBV6-5
clone_size: .
d_call: TRBD2
j_call: TRBJ2-3
cdr3_aa: CASRDPGLATDTQYF
cdr3_nt: TGTGCCAGCAGAGACCCGGGACTAGCGACAGATACGCAGTATTTT

v_call: TRBV2
clone_size: .
d_call: .
j_call: TRBJ2-7
cdr3_aa: CASSVDGQPSYEQYF
cdr3_nt: TGTGCCAGCAGTGTGGACGGACAGCCAAGCTACGAGCAGTACTTC

v_call: TRBV30
clone_size: .
d_call: .
j_call: TRBJ2-3
cdr3_aa: CAWSLLGAVTDTQYF
cdr3_nt: TGTGCCTGGAGTCTCCTAGGGGCCGTCACAGATACGCAGTATTTT